Below are 16 T cell receptor beta chains sequenced from a single sample in a study of T-cell reconstitution after alpha-beta-depleted transplantation in children (dated by TCRdb to about 2016). Library construction relied on PCR. The sequencing machine was an Illumina HiSeq 2500. TCR libraries were prepared with molecular barcoding, using unique molecular identifiers to normalize TCRbeta repertoire quantification. The raw public data were reprocessed by TCRdb itself: fastp quality trimming at Q25, MiXCR clonotype calling, in-frame beta chains only. Here each entry gathers all rows of one CDR3 protein and keeps the most common genes and DNA. This sample has 600,000 to 800,000 distinct CDR3 sequences in its table, and about 12% of those were observed once. Of the sample, around 0.8% is held by the ten largest clones. The treatment or condition label here, explained by the study, means: allogeneic hematopoietic cell transplantation with graft depleted of TCRalphabeta T cells and CD19 B cells.

Source: PBMCs, taken before TCRalphabeta/CD19-depleted stem cell transplant. The receptors were gathered from a girl aged 2 to 10 with congenital amegakaryocytic thrombocytopenia, due to receive a stem cell transplant.

This clonotype occurred many times. The chain employs TRBV5-1 and TRBJ1-1; the D is unclear. The germline gives CDR1 SGHRS, CDR2 YFSETQ. This CDR3 is built from 13 residues. Trimming took 4 bases from V and 4 from J, leaving 11 bases between them. The DNA of the CDR3 is TGCGCCAGCAGCGCCATCGACTCCACTGAAGCTTTCTTT. This sequence encodes CASSAIDSTEAFF.

This clonotype came up many times. V gene TRBV2 combines with J gene TRBJ2-3; possible D gene TRBD1, 5 bases. The germline V gene has CDR1 SNHLY and CDR2 FYNNEI. The CDR3 spans 13 residues. With 3 bases removed from V and 5 bases from J, the gap between germline ends came to 9 bases. CDR3 amino acids: CASSDAGIDTQYF. Written as DNA, the CDR3 is TGTGCCAGCAGTGACGCAGGGATAGATACGCAGTATTTT.

The chain is built from TRBV5-1 and TRBJ2-1; 8 positions agree with TRBD2. Germline V gene lookup returns CDR1 SGHRS and CDR2 YFSETQ. V trimming: 4 bases; J trimming: 1 base; junction bases outside the gene matches: 10. CDR3 length: 17 residues. The CDR3 sequence is CASSPLLSGDSYNEQFF. For the CDR3, the DNA is TGCGCCAGCAGCCCCCTCCTTAGCGGGGATTCCTACAATGAGCAGTTCTTC.

This chain joins TRBV27 and TRBJ2-7; 7 bases match TRBD1. Germline-derived CDR1 and CDR2 are MNHEY and SMNVEV (reference sequence). The CDR3 has 14 amino acids. Trimming took 2 bases from V and 4 from J; bases not matched to a gene: 5. The CDR3 here is CASSLMGQFYEQYF. Here the CDR3 DNA reads TGTGCCAGCAGTTTAATGGGACAGTTTTACGAGCAGTACTTC.

This clonotype showed up many times. The chain combines TRBV5-1 with TRBJ2-2; perhaps TRBD2 as D (6 bases). The CDR3 loop spans 15 amino acids. Per germline, CDR1 SGHRS and CDR2 YFSETQ. V was clipped by 2 bases and J by 2 bases, with 10 bases between them. CDR3 amino acids: CASSFTGDNTGELFF. The CDR3 DNA reads TGCGCCAGCAGCTTTACGGGGGATAACACCGGGGAGCTGTTTTTT.

This clonotype was seen at least ten times. The chain joins TRBV12-3 or TRBV12-4 to TRBJ2-7; 7 bases are a match to TRBD1. V gave up 2 bases and J gave up 1 base; unmatched junction bases: 8. The CDR3 totals 16 residues. CDR3 coding DNA: TGTGCCAGCAGTTTACAAACGGGACAGTTGTCCTACGAGCAGTACTTC. Translation gives CASSLQTGQLSYEQYF.

This clonotype was observed a handful of times. The chain couples TRBV12-3 or TRBV12-4 to TRBJ1-1; D uncertain. V was cut by 3 bases and J by 0 bases, with 11 bases left in between. This CDR3 is built from 15 residues. The CDR3 loop reads CASSFGRPLNTEAFF. The CDR3 bases are TGTGCCAGCAGTTTCGGCAGACCCCTGAACACTGAAGCTTTCTTT.

This clonotype occurred many times. The genes are TRBV25-1 and TRBJ2-1; D is unresolved. Trimming cost V 6 bases and J 4 bases, with 16 bases left between them. In germline, CDR1 is MGHDK, CDR2 SYGVNS. The CDR3 covers 15 residues. The CDR3 DNA follows: TGTGCCAGCAGCTCTGGGCTGGGGATTTACAATGAGCAGTTCTTC. It codes for CASSSGLGIYNEQFF.

In this sample, this clonotype turned up a few times. The chain employs TRBV7-9 and TRBJ2-2, with D unresolved. Germline-derived CDR1 and CDR2 are SEHNR and FQNEAQ (reference sequence). The CDR3 spans 16 residues. Trimming stripped 8 bases from V and 3 bases from J, with 19 bases between. CDR3 bases: TGTGCCAGCCCCCTATCTTCGTCGTTGGACACCGGGGAGCTGTTTTTT. It codes for CASPLSSSLDTGELFF.

The chain combines TRBV28 with TRBJ1-2; tentative D call: TRBD1 (6 bases). There are 13 residues in the CDR3. Trimming left V 5 bases short and J 9 bases short, with 16 bases between. CDR1 is MDHEN, CDR2 SYDVKM, per germline. The CDR3 coding sequence is TGTGCCAGCAGTCCCCTCGTGGGGGCAAGCTACACCTTC. It yields the protein CASSPLVGASYTF.

The chain uses TRBV12-3 or TRBV12-4 and TRBJ1-3; D possibly corresponds to TRBD1 (6 bases). The CDR3 has 14 residues. V lost 5 bases and J 6 bases, leaving 14 bases between the germline ends. The CDR3 sequence is CASSPRTELNTIYF. CDR3 nucleotides: TGTGCCAGCAGTCCCCGGACAGAGCTAAACACCATATATTTT.

This clonotype was detected ten times or more. DNA for the CDR3: TGTGCCAGCAGTAGACAGGGGGGGAATCAGCCCCAGCATTTT. Translated: CASSRQGGNQPQHF. The gene calls are TRBV12-3 or TRBV12-4 and TRBJ1-5; 9 bases agree with TRBD1. With V trimmed by 5 bases and J by 4 bases, 3 bases remained unmatched. The CDR3 spans 14 residues.

This clonotype was recorded a few times. The rearrangement links TRBV6-2 or TRBV6-3 to TRBJ1-6; D unresolved. Trimming pared 3 bases from V and 8 bases from J, leaving 8 bases between. Germline CDR1 is MNHEY and CDR2 is SVGEGT. This CDR3 is built from 13 residues. The CDR3 DNA sequence: TGTGCCAGCAGTTATAAGTTCTATTCACCCCTCCACTTT. Its protein is CASSYKFYSPLHF.

In its sample, this clonotype was seen many times. This chain joins TRBV3-1 and TRBJ2-2, with TRBD2 matching over 9 bases. Germline-derived CDR1 and CDR2 are LGHDT and YNNKEL (reference sequence). V shed 4 bases, J shed 2 bases, and the junction held 2 bases outside the gene matches. This CDR3 comprises 15 residues. The CDR3 DNA follows: TGTGCCAGCAGCCGACTAGCGGTTAACACCGGGGAGCTGTTTTTT. This encodes CASSRLAVNTGELFF.

This clonotype has only a few counts. The V call is TRBV9, the J call TRBJ2-3; D unclear. Trimming stripped 0 bases from V and 6 bases from J, with 14 bases between. The germline gives CDR1 SGDLS, CDR2 YYNGEE. This CDR3 has 15 residues. The CDR3 sequence is CASSVEAQLGDTQYF. CDR3 nucleotide sequence: TGTGCCAGCAGCGTAGAGGCGCAACTCGGTGATACGCAGTATTTT.

This clonotype came up many times. This chain uses TRBV12-3 or TRBV12-4 with TRBJ2-7; TRBD2 matches 10 bases. V was pared by 5 bases and J by 3 bases, with 7 bases of the junction left unmatched. The CDR3 spans 15 residues. Here the CDR3 DNA reads TGTGCCAGCAGTCACACCGGGACTAGCGTCTACGAGCAGTACTTC. Translated, it gives CASSHTGTSVYEQYF.